The 23 T cell receptor beta chains presented below share a single source sample, sequenced in a study of vaccination and CD4 T cells after COVID-19 (dated by TCRdb to between 2021 and 2022). Libraries came from PCR. Sequencing used an Illumina iSeq 100. TCR sequencing of DNA from cultured CD4+ T cells used the Oncomine TCR Beta short-read assay at the Johns Hopkins FTIC core. TCRdb applied fastp at Q25 and MiXCR to the public reads, then kept only in-frame beta chains. Rows matching on CDR3 protein sequence are summarized as one entry with the most common DNA and genes. This sample is represented by 14,000 to 15,000 distinct CDR3 sequences; 35% to 50% of them were singletons. The ten largest clones add up to roughly 8% of the sample. The sample's treatment or condition label is to be understood as: approximately 9-day PBMC culture with coronavirus spike peptide pools or control peptides (ViraFEST assay).

The antigens of these receptors remain unknown. The sample consisted of CD4+ T cells from blood, cultured in vitro. The source is a human donor who had recovered from COVID-19.

Turning to this clonotype: The CDR3 ends on some other residue instead of the conserved phenylalanine or tryptophan, so this is likely a read error. The CDR3 is CASSSVQGVPNTEAFL. The CDR3 DNA reads as TGCGCCAGCAGCTCGGTACAGGGAGTCCCAAACACTGAAGCTTTCCTT. The gene calls are TRBV5-1 and TRBJ1-1; possible D gene TRBD1, 6 bases. Germline V gives CDR1 SGHRS, CDR2 YFSETQ. Trimming left V 3 bases short and J 2 bases short, with 17 bases between. The CDR3 loop spans 16 amino acids.

This clonotype was picked up a small number of times. V is TRBV10-1 and J is TRBJ2-5, with 7 bases aligning to TRBD1. Unmatched junction bases numbered 1, after V lost 0 bases and J lost 3 bases. This CDR3 spans 14 amino acids. CDR1 and CDR2 (germline): WNHNN, SYGVQD (reference sequence). The CDR3 nucleotides are TGCGCCAGCAGTGAGTCGACAGGGAAAGAGACCCAGTACTTC. Translated: CASSESTGKETQYF.

The chain joins TRBV24-1 to TRBJ2-1; D might be TRBD1 (7 bases). CDR3 length: 16 amino acids. Germline CDR1 is KGHDR and CDR2 is SFDVKD. Trimming took 5 bases from V and 0 from J, leaving 13 bases between them. The CDR3 is CATSVAGQSSYNEQFF. In DNA form, the CDR3 reads TGTGCCACCAGTGTTGCGGGACAGAGCTCCTACAATGAGCAGTTCTTC.

This clonotype turned up a few times. The chain links TRBV7-2 to TRBJ1-2, with 7 bases lining up with TRBD1. The CDR3 loop spans 15 amino acids. The trim removed 4 bases at V and 2 bases at J, leaving 7 bases unmatched. Germline-derived CDR1 and CDR2 are SGHTA and FQGNSA. CDR3 loop: CASSSMPGQNYGYTF. As DNA, the CDR3 is TGTGCCAGCAGCTCAATGCCGGGACAGAACTATGGCTACACCTTC.

This clonotype was observed a few times. The rearrangement links TRBV19 to TRBJ1-1; D not resolved. CDR3 size: 14 residues. Germline lookup yields CDR1 LNHDA and CDR2 SQIVND (reference sequence). Trimming cost V 6 bases and J 1 base, with 12 bases left between them. CDR3 protein: CASRSTARNTEAFF. CDR3 in DNA: TGTGCCAGTAGGAGCACAGCCAGGAACACTGAAGCTTTCTTT.

This clonotype was observed a few times. CDR3 nucleotides: TGTGCCAGCAGCAAAAGGCGTTTAGCCAAAAACATTCAGTACTTC. Translating gives CASSKRRLAKNIQYF. V usage is TRBV21-1 and J usage is TRBJ2-4. TRBV21-1 corresponds to a pseudogene. The CDR3 contains 15 residues.

This clonotype was observed a handful of times. The gene calls are TRBV11-2 and TRBJ1-1; no clear D. V lost 2 bases and J lost 1, with 11 bases in between. CDR1 is SGHAT, CDR2 FQNNGV, per germline. This CDR3 spans 15 amino acids. Here the CDR3 DNA reads TGTGCCAGCAGCTTACTGTGGATTAAGAACACTGAAGCTTTCTTT. Translation gives CASSLLWIKNTEAFF.

The rearrangement uses TRBV20-1 and TRBJ2-3; 7 nucleotides match TRBD2. The CDR3 has 15 amino acids. CDR1 is DFQATT, CDR2 SNEGSKA, per germline (reference sequence). Unmatched junction bases numbered 15, after V lost 6 bases and J lost 6 bases. CDR3 nucleotides: TGCAGTGCCATCCGACTAGCTGCGAGCGTGGATACGCAGTATTTT. It yields the protein CSAIRLAASVDTQYF.

The chain joins TRBV20-1 to TRBJ1-5; no reliable D call. The germline V gene has CDR1 DFQATT and CDR2 SNEGSKA (reference sequence). The CDR3 loop spans 15 amino acids. Trimming shortened V by 7 bases and J by 4 bases, and 20 bases separated the two germline ends. The CDR3 spells CSGRGGESGNQPQHF. CDR3 nucleotide sequence: TGCAGTGGCAGAGGTGGGGAAAGTGGAAATCAGCCCCAGCATTTT.

This clonotype occurred a few times. The chain carries TRBV2 and TRBJ2-6; D gene unclear. Trimming pared 1 base from V and 2 bases from J, leaving 6 bases between. This CDR3 contains 15 residues. Germline V CDR1 and CDR2: SNHLY, FYNNEI. CDR3 sequence: CASSEGGAGANVLTF. The CDR3 coding sequence is TGTGCCAGCAGTGAAGGTGGGGCTGGGGCCAACGTCCTGACTTTC.

This clonotype was recorded a few times. The chain couples TRBV19 to TRBJ1-1, with D possibly being TRBD1 (5 bases). Germline CDR1 and CDR2: LNHDA and SQIVND (reference sequence). V was cut by 8 bases and J by 0 bases, with 13 bases left in between. This CDR3 is 14 amino acids long. This CDR3 reads CASGTERMNTEAFF. Written as DNA, the CDR3 is TGTGCCAGTGGGACTGAGCGGATGAACACTGAAGCTTTCTTT. Together with reference TRBV19 and TRBJ1-1, the CDR3 gives the full variable domain: DGGITQSPKYLFRKEGQNVTLSCEQNLNHDAMYWYRQDPGQGLRLIYYSQIVNDFQKGDIAEGYSVSREKKESFPLTVTSAQKNPTAFYLCASGTERMNTEAFFGQGTRLTVV.

The chain recombines TRBV11-2 with TRBJ2-7; 8 bases fit TRBD1. Trimming cost V 1 base and J 2 bases; bases outside gene matches: 4. This CDR3 has 15 residues. CDR1 and CDR2 from the germline V gene are SGHAT and FQNNGV. CDR3 loop: CASSLADRGTYEQYF. The DNA for the CDR3 is TGTGCCAGCAGCTTAGCCGACAGGGGCACCTACGAGCAGTACTTC.

The chain couples TRBV12-3 or TRBV12-4 to TRBJ1-1, with D uncertain. The germline V and J ends were trimmed by 6 bases and 1 base, with 12 bases remaining between them. This CDR3 contains 14 residues. Here the CDR3 DNA reads TGTGCCAGCAGGGTACATACTAAGAACACTGAAGCTTTCTTT. It codes for CASRVHTKNTEAFF.

This chain connects TRBV12-3 or TRBV12-4 to TRBJ2-5, with 8 bases matching TRBD2. J gave up 5 bases and V 6 bases, and 8 bases lay outside the gene matches. CDR3 size: 14 residues. CDR3 region: CASSPGGQWETQYF. Here the CDR3 DNA reads TGTGCCAGCAGCCCGGGGGGGCAGTGGGAGACCCAGTACTTC.

CDR3 sequence: CASSLDFGWQGLGGYTF. The CDR3 DNA sequence: TGTGCCAGCAGCTTGGACTTCGGTTGGCAGGGCCTAGGTGGCTACACCTTC. The rearrangement uses TRBV5-5 and TRBJ1-2; perhaps TRBD1 as D (5 bases). The CDR3 totals 17 residues. CDR1 and CDR2 (germline): SGHKS, YYEKEE (reference sequence). V was cut by 0 bases and J by 7 bases, with 22 bases left in between.

The chain links TRBV5-8 to TRBJ2-2, with TRBD1 identical over 9 bases. There are 14 residues in the CDR3. CDR1 is SGHTS and CDR2 is YDEGEE in the germline V gene. Unmatched junction bases numbered 5, after V lost 4 bases and J lost 7 bases. The chain's CDR3 is CASSVRTGDGELFF. Here the CDR3 DNA reads TGTGCCAGCAGCGTACGGACAGGGGACGGGGAGCTGTTTTTT.

This clonotype is deemed medium-sized (0.01 to 0.1%). The chain links TRBV11-2 to TRBJ1-2; no firm D call. Trimming stripped 1 base from V and 4 bases from J, with 13 bases between. CDR1 and CDR2 (germline): SGHAT, FQNNGV. The CDR3 is 15 residues long. The chain's CDR3 is CASSLGASGSYGYTF. In DNA form, the CDR3 reads TGTGCCAGCAGCTTAGGGGCTTCGGGTTCCTATGGCTACACCTTC.

The gene calls are TRBV6-1 and TRBJ2-3, with 11 nucleotides matching TRBD2. This CDR3 contains 14 residues. With V trimmed by 4 bases and J by 5 bases, 2 bases remained unmatched. In germline, CDR1 is MNHNS, CDR2 SASEGT. CDR3 sequence reads: CASSASGGIDTQYF. The CDR3 nucleotides read TGTGCCAGCAGTGCTAGCGGGGGGATAGATACGCAGTATTTT.

The chain carries TRBV7-2 and TRBJ2-5; D not certain. Per germline, CDR1 SGHTA and CDR2 FQGNSA. The germline V and J ends were trimmed by 5 bases and 5 bases, with 12 bases remaining between them. The CDR3 is 13 amino acids. The CDR3 DNA is TGTGCCAGCAGCCTCCCCTTGGTGGAGACCCAGTACTTC. Its translation is CASSLPLVETQYF.

This clonotype was counted only a few times. This chain connects TRBV7-2 to TRBJ2-7; perhaps TRBD2 as D (6 bases). Germline values: CDR1 SGHTA, CDR2 FQGNSA. CDR3 length equals 16 residues. V dropped 7 bases and J dropped 12 bases, with 31 bases sitting between them. The CDR3 DNA reads as TGTGCCAGCACCGAGAGGTCGGGCCTAGCGCTAAAAAGGGGGTACTTC. This translates into CASTERSGLALKRGYF.

The rearrangement joins TRBV5-8 to TRBJ1-1, with D uncertain. This CDR3 contains 13 residues. V was shortened by 1 base and J by 1 base, with 5 bases between the two germline ends. CDR1 SGHTS and CDR2 YDEGEE come from the germline V gene. CDR3 DNA: TGTGCCAGCAGCTTGAAAAAGAACACTGAAGCTTTCTTT. Translating gives CASSLKKNTEAFF.

The chain is built from TRBV6-1 and TRBJ1-4, with TRBD1 as a possible D gene (5 bases). The length of the CDR3 is 14 residues. V was cut by 2 bases and J by 3 bases, with 7 bases left in between. CDR1 MNHNS and CDR2 SASEGT come from the germline V gene. The CDR3 coding sequence is TGTGCCAGCAGTGAATGGGGGTCTAATGAAAAACTGTTTTTT. This sequence encodes CASSEWGSNEKLFF.

The CDR3 spells CASSSGPSTDTQYF. DNA for the CDR3: TGTGCCAGCAGTAGCGGGCCTAGCACAGATACGCAGTATTTT. The chain has TRBV12-3 or TRBV12-4 and TRBJ2-3; possibly TRBD2 for D (6 bases). Trimming took 5 bases from V and 0 from J, leaving 9 bases between them. The CDR3 spans 14 residues.